This T cell receptor (beta chain) comes out of a study of blood T cell repertoires in COVID-19. In the study overall: Sites in the United States, Italy and Spain provided acute and convalescent COVID-19 samples.

Germline trimming cut 1 base from V and 8 bases from J; bases unmatched to any gene: 9. This CDR3 is built from 16 residues. Germline values: CDR1 LGHDT, CDR2 YNNKEL (reference sequence). The Seattle patients, enrolled during active infection, were followed longitudinally. Under the authors' procedure: Amplified reference gene primers provided the basis for estimating nucleated cell counts. The protocol was immunoSEQ multiplex PCR, while the TCRdb copy is restricted to in-frame clones and leaves out a portion. For V, J and clone size, that table is used; D and trimming come from the DNA. The sample lists more than 45,000 clones, approximately 90% occurring once.

The chain joins TRBV3-1 (or the pseudogene TRBV3-2) to TRBJ2-1; 9 nucleotides agree with TRBD1. The TCR comes from a woman of 80 years or more with COVID-19, enrolled during active disease. The sequenced sample consisted of peripheral blood. CDR3 in amino acids: CASSQVGTGTFDEQFF. The CDR3 nucleotides are TGTGCCAGCAGCCAAGTGGGGACAGGGACCTTTGATGAGCAGTTCTTC.